These T cell receptor beta chains were read from a single sample in a study of cytomegalovirus exposure and HLA in healthy donors. TCRdb's table, derived via immunoSEQ multiplex PCR, lists solely in-frame clones and lacks some. The table has approximately 69,000 clones, 65% to 70% seen once. Material: PBMCs. All receptors come from a man in his forties or fifties in good health and CMV-seropositive. Each CDR3 is given without its conserved first and last residue. Fields, in order: V gene, J gene, CDR3 length, CDR3 protein.

>TRBV28|TRBJ1-4|15
ASLDRRDSFSDEKLF
>TRBV7-2|TRBJ1-1|11
ASSPGQGLEAF
>TRBV7-7|TRBJ2-3|13
ASSPLAGSADTQY
>TRBV7-9|TRBJ2-3|11
ASLLTSSDTQY
>TRBV5-6|TRBJ2-7|13
ASSFDQGKAYEQY
>TRBV18|TRBJ2-5|11
ASSLGLQETQY
>TRBV7-3|TRBJ1-6|10
ASSSDSGPLH
>TRBV4-1|TRBJ1-4|15
ASSPGTGLFVYEKLF
>TRBV28|TRBJ2-7|10
ASRRTGYEQY
>TRBV11-3|TRBJ1-6|12
ASSLVGGDSPLH
>TRBV4-2|TRBJ1-4|14
ASSQDYRRTNEKLF
>TRBV30|-|15
AWSSPEAGGYPYEQY
>TRBV7-8|TRBJ2-2|13
ASSVGQGDSGELF
>TRBV19|TRBJ2-2|14
ASSIGLALGNGELF
>TRBV16|TRBJ2-7|13
ASSQTGTGGEKKY
>TRBV5-8|TRBJ2-5|12
ASSLLTGKETQY
>TRBV7-2|TRBJ1-3|11
ASSLSVGNTIY
>TRBV4-1|TRBJ2-5|15
ASSLGLAGGQSETQY
>TRBV5-6|TRBJ2-7|13
ASSLGAGSRYEQY
>TRBV5-4|TRBJ2-2|11
ASSGRGTGELF
>TRBV30|TRBJ2-7|10
AWITGAYEQY
>TRBV5-1|TRBJ2-1|13
ASSSYRGQYNEQF
>TRBV7-2|TRBJ2-5|13
ASSGTGTSGETQY
>TRBV6-4|TRBJ2-1|12
ASSEGGPPNEQF
>TRBV29-1|TRBJ2-7|15
SVRDSLTERLSYEQY
>TRBV7-6|TRBJ1-1|12
ASSLGSGSTEAF
>TRBV4-1|TRBJ1-1|11
ASSTQMNTEAF
>TRBV30|TRBJ1-4|12
AWRGRDGNEKLF